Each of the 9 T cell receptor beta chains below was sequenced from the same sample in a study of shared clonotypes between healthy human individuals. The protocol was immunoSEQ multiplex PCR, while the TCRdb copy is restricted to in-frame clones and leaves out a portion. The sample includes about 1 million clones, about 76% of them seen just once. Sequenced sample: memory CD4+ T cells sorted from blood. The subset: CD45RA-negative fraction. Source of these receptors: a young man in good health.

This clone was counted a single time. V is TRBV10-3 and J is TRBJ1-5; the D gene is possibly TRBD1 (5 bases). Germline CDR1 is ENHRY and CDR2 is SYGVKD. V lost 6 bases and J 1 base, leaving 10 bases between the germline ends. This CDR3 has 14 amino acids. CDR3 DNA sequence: TGTGCCATCAGGAGCGAGGGGAGCAATCAGCCCCAGCATTTT. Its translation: CAIRSEGSNQPQHF.

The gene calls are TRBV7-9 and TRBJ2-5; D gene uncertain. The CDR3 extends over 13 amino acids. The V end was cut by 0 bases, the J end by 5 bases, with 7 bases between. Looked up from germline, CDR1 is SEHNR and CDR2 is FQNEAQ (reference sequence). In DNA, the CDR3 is TGTGCCAGCAGCTTAGCGTTCGGGGAGACCCAGTACTTC. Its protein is CASSLAFGETQYF. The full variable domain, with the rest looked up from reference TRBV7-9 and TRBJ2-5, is DTGVSQNPRHKITKRGQNVTFRCDPISEHNRLYWYRQTLGQGPEFLTYFQNEAQLEKSRLLSDRFSAERPKGSFSTLEIQRTEQGDSAMYLCASSLAFGETQYFGPGTRLLVL.

The CDR3 bases are TGTGCCAGTAGTGCCCCCGGGGTCACGCAGTATTTT. It is translated as CASSAPGVTQYF. The rearrangement links TRBV19 to TRBJ2-3, with D maybe TRBD2 (5 bases). CDR1 is LNHDA and CDR2 is SQIVND in the germline V gene (reference sequence). The length of the CDR3 is 12 residues. Trimming took off 5 bases at V and 9 bases at J, with 12 bases between the two ends. Full variable domain (rest looked up from reference TRBV19 and TRBJ2-3): DGGITQSPKYLFRKEGQNVTLSCEQNLNHDAMYWYRQDPGQGLRLIYYSQIVNDFQKGDIAEGYSVSREKKESFPLTVTSAQKNPTAFYLCASSAPGVTQYFGPGTRLTVL.

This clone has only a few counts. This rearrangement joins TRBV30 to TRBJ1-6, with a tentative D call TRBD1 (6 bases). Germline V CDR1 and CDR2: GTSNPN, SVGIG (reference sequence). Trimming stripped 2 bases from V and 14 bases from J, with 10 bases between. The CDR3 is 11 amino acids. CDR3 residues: CAWSRGQALHF. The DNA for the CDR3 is TGTGCCTGGAGTCGGGGGCAGGCCCTCCACTTT.

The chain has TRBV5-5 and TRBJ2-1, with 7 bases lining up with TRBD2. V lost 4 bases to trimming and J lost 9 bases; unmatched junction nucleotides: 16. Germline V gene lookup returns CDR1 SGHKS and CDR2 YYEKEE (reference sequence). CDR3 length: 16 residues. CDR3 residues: CASSPNLIETGGEQFF. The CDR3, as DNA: TGTGCCAGCAGCCCTAACCTTATCGAGACGGGGGGTGAGCAGTTCTTC.

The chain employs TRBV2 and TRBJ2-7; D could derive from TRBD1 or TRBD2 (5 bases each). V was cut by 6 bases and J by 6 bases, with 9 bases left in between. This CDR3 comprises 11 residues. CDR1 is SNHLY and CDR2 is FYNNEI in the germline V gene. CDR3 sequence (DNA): TGTGCCAGCAGAAGGGACGGCGAGCAGTACTTC. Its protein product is CASRRDGEQYF. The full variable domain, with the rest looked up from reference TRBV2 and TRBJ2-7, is EPEVTQTPSHQVTQMGQEVILRCVPISNHLYFYWYRQILGQKVEFLVSFYNNEISEKSEIFDDQFSVERPDGSNFTLKIRSTKLEDSAMYFCASRRDGEQYFGPGTRLTVT.

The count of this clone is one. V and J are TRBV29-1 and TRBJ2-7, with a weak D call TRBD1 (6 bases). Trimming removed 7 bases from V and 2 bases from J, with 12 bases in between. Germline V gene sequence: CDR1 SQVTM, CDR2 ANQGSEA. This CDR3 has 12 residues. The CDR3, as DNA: TGCAGCGGAGGACAGTGGCCCTACGAGCAGTACTTC. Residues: CSGGQWPYEQYF.

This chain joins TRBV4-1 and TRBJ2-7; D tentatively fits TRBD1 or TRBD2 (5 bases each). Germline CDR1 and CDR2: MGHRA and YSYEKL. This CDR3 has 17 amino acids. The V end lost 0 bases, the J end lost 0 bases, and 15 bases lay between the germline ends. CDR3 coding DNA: TGCGCCAGCAGCCAAGATTGGGGGTCAGTAGACTCCTACGAGCAGTACTTC. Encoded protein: CASSQDWGSVDSYEQYF.

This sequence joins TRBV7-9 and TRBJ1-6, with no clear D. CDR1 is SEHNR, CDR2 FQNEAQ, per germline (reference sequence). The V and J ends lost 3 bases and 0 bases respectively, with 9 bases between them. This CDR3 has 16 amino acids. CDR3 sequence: CASSFGKSSYNSPLHF. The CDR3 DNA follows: TGTGCCAGCAGCTTCGGAAAAAGCTCCTATAATTCACCCCTCCACTTT.